This T cell receptor (beta chain) stems from a study of blood T cell repertoires in COVID-19. Across the whole study: Material from acute and convalescent COVID-19 was sourced from the United States, Italy and Spain. PBMCs, B-cell-depleted T cells, or T cells were the source of the cDNA or gDNA that made up the material.

The ends lost 0 bases at V and 11 bases at J; junction bases unmatched: 4. Germline V gene sequence: CDR1 SGHRS, CDR2 YFSETQ. CDR3 size: 14 residues. Original processing methods: Reference gene primer amplification yielded estimated nucleated cell counts. Sequenced by immunoSEQ multiplex PCR; TCRdb stores in-frame clones only, minus some. D and trimming were read from the DNA, whereas the V and J calls and clone size are those reported in that table. The data show tens of thousands of clones, 90% seen once. This TCR derives from a human donor in a cohort sampled during active COVID-19. The chain uses TRBV5-1 and TRBJ2-5; 13 bases fit TRBD2. The sample taken for sequencing was peripheral blood. The CDR3 region is CASSLEGLAGVQYF. CDR3 DNA: TGCGCCAGCAGCTTGGAAGGACTAGCGGGAGTACAGTACTTC.